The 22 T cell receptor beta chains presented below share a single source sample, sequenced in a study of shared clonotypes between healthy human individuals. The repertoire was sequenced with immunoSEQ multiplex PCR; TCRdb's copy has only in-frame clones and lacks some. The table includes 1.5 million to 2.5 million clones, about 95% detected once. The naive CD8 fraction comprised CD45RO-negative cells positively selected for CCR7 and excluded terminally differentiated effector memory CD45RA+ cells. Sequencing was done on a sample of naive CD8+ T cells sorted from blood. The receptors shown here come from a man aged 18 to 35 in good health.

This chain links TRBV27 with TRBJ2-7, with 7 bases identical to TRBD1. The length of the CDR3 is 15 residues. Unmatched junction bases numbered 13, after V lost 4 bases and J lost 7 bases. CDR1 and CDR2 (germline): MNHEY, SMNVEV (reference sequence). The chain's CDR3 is CASSSPATGLGEQYF. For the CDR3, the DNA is TGTGCCAGCAGTTCCCCCGCGACAGGGTTGGGGGAGCAGTACTTC.

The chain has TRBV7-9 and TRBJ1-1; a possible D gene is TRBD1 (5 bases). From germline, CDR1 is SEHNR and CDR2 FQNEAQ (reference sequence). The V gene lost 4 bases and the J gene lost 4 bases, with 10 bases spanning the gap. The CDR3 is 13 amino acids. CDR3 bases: TGTGCCAGCAGCTGGGGGGTGGTCACTGAAGCTTTCTTT. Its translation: CASSWGVVTEAFF.

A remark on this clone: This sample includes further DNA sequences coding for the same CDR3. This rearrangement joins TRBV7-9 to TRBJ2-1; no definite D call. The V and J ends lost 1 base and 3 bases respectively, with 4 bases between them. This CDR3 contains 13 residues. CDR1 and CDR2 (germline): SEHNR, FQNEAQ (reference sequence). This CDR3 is CASSLGDYNEQFF. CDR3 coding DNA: TGTGCCAGCAGCTTAGGAGACTACAATGAGCAGTTCTTC.

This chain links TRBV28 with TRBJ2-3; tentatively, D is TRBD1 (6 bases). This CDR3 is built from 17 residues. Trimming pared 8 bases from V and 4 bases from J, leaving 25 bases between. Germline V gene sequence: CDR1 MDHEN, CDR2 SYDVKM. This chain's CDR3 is CASFLGRREQGADTQYF. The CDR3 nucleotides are TGTGCCAGCTTTCTTGGTCGGAGAGAACAGGGCGCAGATACGCAGTATTTT.

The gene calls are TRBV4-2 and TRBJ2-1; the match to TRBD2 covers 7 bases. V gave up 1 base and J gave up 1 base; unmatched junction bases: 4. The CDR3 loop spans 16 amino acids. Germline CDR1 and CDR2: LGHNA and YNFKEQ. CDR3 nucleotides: TGTGCCAGCAGCCAAGGGGGGGACTATTCCTACAATGAGCAGTTCTTC. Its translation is CASSQGGDYSYNEQFF.

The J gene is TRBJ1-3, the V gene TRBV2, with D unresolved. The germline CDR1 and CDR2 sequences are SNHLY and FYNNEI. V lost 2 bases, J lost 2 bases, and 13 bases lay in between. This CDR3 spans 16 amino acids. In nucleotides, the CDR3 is TGTGCCAGCAGTGAAATCCTTGGGCAGCCTGGAAACACCATATATTTT. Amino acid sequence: CASSEILGQPGNTIYF.

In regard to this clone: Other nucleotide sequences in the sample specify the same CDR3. The CDR3 sequence is CASSDGGSTDTQYF. The CDR3 bases are TGTGCCAGCAGTGATGGGGGTAGCACAGATACGCAGTATTTT. The chain couples TRBV6-1 to TRBJ2-3; D is perhaps TRBD1 or TRBD2 (5 bases each). The CDR3 loop spans 14 amino acids. V was cut by 3 bases and J by 0 bases, with 7 bases left in between. Germline CDR1 is MNHNS and CDR2 is SASEGT.

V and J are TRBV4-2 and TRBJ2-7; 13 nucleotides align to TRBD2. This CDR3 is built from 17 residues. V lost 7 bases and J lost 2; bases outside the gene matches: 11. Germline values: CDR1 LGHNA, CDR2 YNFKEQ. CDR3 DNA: TGTGCCAGCACCGAAGGACTAGCGGGAGTTGTAACCTACGAGCAGTACTTC. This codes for CASTEGLAGVVTYEQYF.

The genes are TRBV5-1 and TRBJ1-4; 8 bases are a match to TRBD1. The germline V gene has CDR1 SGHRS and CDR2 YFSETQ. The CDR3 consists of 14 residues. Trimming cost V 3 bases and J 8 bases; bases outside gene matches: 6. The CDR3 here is CASSWTGSREKLFF. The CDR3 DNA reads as TGCGCCAGCAGCTGGACAGGGTCTCGCGAAAAACTGTTTTTT.

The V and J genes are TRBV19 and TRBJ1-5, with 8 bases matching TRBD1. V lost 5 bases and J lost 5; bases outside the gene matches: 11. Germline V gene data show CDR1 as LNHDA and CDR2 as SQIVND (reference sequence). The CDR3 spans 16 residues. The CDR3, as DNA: TGTGCCAGTAGTCCCCTGGACAGGGTAGGTTATCAGCCCCAGCATTTT. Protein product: CASSPLDRVGYQPQHF.

The DNA for the CDR3 is TGTGCCAGCAGCCCAAAAAGGGGGAACACTGAAGCTTTCTTT. Translating gives CASSPKRGNTEAFF. This chain joins TRBV5-4 and TRBJ1-1, with TRBD1 as a possible D gene (5 bases). This CDR3 contains 14 residues. Deletions cut 4 bases from V and 1 base from J, with 11 bases between. Germline CDR1 reads SGHNT; CDR2 reads YYREEE (reference sequence).

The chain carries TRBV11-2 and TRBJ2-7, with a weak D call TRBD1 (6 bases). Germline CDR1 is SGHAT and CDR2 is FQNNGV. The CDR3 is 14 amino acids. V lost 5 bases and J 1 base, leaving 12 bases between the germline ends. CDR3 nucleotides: TGTGCCAGCAGCCACCGGGACAAATCCTACGAGCAGTACTTC. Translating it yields CASSHRDKSYEQYF.

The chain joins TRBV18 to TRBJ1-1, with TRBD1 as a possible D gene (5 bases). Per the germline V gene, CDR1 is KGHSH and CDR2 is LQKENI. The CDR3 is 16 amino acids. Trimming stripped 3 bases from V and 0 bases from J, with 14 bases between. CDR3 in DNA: TGTGCCAGCTCACCCCCAGGGCTGGGGATGAACACTGAAGCTTTCTTT. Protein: CASSPPGLGMNTEAFF.

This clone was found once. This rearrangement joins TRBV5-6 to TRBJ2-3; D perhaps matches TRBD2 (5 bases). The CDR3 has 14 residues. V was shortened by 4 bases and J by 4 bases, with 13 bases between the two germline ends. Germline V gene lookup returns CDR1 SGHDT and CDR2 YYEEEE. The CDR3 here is CASSGRRAADTQYF. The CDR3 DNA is TGTGCCAGCAGCGGGAGAAGGGCCGCAGATACGCAGTATTTT.

CDR3 DNA sequence: TGTGCCAGCAGCGGACTAGCGGGAGTTTTGTGGGAGCAGTACTTC. Its translation is CASSGLAGVLWEQYF. V and J are TRBV6-1 and TRBJ2-7, with 13 nucleotides matching TRBD2. The CDR3 runs 15 residues. The V segment lost 6 bases and the J segment 7 bases; nucleotides outside the gene matches: 9. Germline loops: CDR1 MNHNS, CDR2 SASEGT.

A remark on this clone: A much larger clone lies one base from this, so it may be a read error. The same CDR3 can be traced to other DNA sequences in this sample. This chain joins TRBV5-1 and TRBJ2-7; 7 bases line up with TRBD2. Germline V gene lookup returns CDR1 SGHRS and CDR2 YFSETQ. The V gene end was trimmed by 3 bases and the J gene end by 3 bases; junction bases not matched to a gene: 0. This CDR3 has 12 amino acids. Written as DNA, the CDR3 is TGCGCCAGCAGCTGGGGGGGCTACGAGCAGTACTTC. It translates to CASSWGGYEQYF.

The CDR3 protein is CASSIATLSNQPQHF. The CDR3 DNA reads as TGTGCCAGTAGTATCGCGACACTCAGCAATCAGCCCCAGCATTTT. The chain couples TRBV19 to TRBJ1-5; no clear D gene. Trimming took off 3 bases at V and 1 base at J, with 10 bases between the two ends. Germline values: CDR1 LNHDA, CDR2 SQIVND (reference sequence). The CDR3 has 15 residues.

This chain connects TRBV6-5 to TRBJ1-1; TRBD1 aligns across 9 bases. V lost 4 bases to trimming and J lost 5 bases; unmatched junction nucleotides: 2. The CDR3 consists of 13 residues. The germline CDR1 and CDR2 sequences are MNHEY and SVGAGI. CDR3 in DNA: TGTGCCAGCAGTTCAGGACAGGGGACTGAAGCTTTCTTT. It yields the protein CASSSGQGTEAFF.

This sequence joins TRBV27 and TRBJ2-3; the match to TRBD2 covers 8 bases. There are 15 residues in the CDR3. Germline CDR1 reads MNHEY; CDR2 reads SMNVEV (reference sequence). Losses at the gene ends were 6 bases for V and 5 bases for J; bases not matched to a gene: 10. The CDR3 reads CASSPGGAVQDTQYF. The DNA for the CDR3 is TGTGCCAGCAGCCCGGGAGGGGCAGTTCAAGATACGCAGTATTTT.

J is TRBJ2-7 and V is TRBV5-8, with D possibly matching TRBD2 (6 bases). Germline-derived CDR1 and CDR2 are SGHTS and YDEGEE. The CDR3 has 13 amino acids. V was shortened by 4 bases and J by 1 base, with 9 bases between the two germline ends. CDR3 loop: CASSEGLSYEQYF. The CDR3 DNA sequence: TGTGCCAGCAGCGAGGGACTTTCCTACGAGCAGTACTTC. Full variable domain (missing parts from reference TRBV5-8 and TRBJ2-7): EAGVTQSPTHLIKTRGQQATLRCSPISGHTSVYWYQQALGLGLQFLLWYDEGEERNRGNFPPRFSGRQFPNYSSELNVNALELEDSALYLCASSEGLSYEQYFGPGTRLTVT.

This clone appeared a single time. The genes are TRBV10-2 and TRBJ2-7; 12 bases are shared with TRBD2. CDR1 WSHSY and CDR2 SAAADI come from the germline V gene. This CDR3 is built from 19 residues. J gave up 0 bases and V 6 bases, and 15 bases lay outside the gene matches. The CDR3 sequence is CASRDHVGLAGQSSYEQYF. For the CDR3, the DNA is TGCGCCAGCAGGGACCACGTCGGACTAGCGGGGCAGAGCTCCTACGAGCAGTACTTC.

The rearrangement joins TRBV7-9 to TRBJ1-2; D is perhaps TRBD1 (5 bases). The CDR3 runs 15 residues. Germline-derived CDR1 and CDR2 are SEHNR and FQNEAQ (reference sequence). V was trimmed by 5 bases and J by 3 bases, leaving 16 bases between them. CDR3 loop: CASSAGGGDYYGYTF. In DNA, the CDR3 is TGTGCCAGCAGCGCCGGTGGGGGAGATTACTATGGCTACACCTTC.